The rows below give T cell receptor beta chains drawn from one sample of a study of blood T cell repertoires in COVID-19. Method: immunoSEQ multiplex PCR; TCRdb's copy keeps in-frame clones and lacks some. The sample includes some 340,000 clones, 85% of them seen just once. Sequenced sample: peripheral blood. The receptors stem from a woman aged 18-29 years with acute or convalescent COVID-19. Each CDR3 is given with its conserved first and last residue. D genes are given only for firm matches. Clone sizes are given selectively: once, few, many, or a class where the clone is expanded.

TGTGCCATCAGTGACTTAAACAGGGGCAATGAGCAGTTCTTC,CAISDLNRGNEQFF,TRBJ2-1,TRBV10-3,TRBD1,.
TGTGCCAGCAGTTGGGGAGTTAACACCGGGGAGCTGTTTTTT,CASSWGVNTGELFF,TRBJ2-2,TRBV7-9,.,.
TGCAGCGTTGATGGGCCAGGGGTAGGCACTGAAGCTTTCTTT,CSVDGPGVGTEAFF,TRBJ1-1,TRBV29-1,.,.
TGTGCCAGCAGTGCTGACAGGTATAGCAATCAGCCCCAGCATTTT,CASSADRYSNQPQHF,TRBJ1-5,TRBV6-4,.,few
TGTGCCAGCAGCCTCAACAGGGTACAAGAGACCCAGTACTTC,CASSLNRVQETQYF,TRBJ2-5,TRBV5-6,.,many
TGTGCCAGCAGTTTTTCGGGGGACAGTGAAATCACTGAAGCTTTCTTT,CASSFSGDSEITEAFF,TRBJ1-1,TRBV28,TRBD1,.
TGTGCCAGCAGAGACATGAAACAGGGGCGGGATCAGCCCCAGCATTTT,CASRDMKQGRDQPQHF,TRBJ1-5,TRBV28,TRBD1,.
TGTGCCAGCAGCCCCGAAGCATTATTTGGGGCCAACGTCCTGACTTTC,CASSPEALFGANVLTF,TRBJ2-6,TRBV7-9,.,.
TGTGCCAGCAGCACAGCGGGGGGCGCGGACTATGGCTACACCTTC,CASSTAGGADYGYTF,TRBJ1-2,TRBV9,.,.
TGTGCCAGCAGCTTATCAGGGGACTATGGCTACACCTTC,CASSLSGDYGYTF,TRBJ1-2,TRBV7-3,.,once
TGCGCCAGCAGCTTGGCCCCAGACTACTACGAGCAGTACTTC,CASSLAPDYYEQYF,TRBJ2-7,TRBV5-1,.,.
TGTGCCAGTAGTAATCCCCTAGATACGCAGTATTTT,CASSNPLDTQYF,TRBJ2-3,TRBV19,.,.
TGTGCCAGCACCAGGGGTACGGTTAATTCACCCCTCCACTTT,CASTRGTVNSPLHF,TRBJ1-6,TRBV6-5,.,.
TGCAGCGCAACAACGACGGGGATCTATGGCTACACCTTC,CSATTTGIYGYTF,TRBJ1-2,TRBV29-1,.,.
TGTGCCAGCACCGGCAGGGGAAACTATGGCTACACCTTC,CASTGRGNYGYTF,TRBJ1-2,TRBV2,.,.
TGTGCCAGCTCACCAACTGTAAACTATGGCTACACCTTC,CASSPTVNYGYTF,TRBJ1-2,TRBV18,.,.
TGTGCCAGCAGTTTCCCGAGTGTGTGGGAGGGCCTTGATGAGCAGTTCTTC,CASSFPSVWEGLDEQFF,TRBJ2-1,TRBV28,TRBD2,.
TGCGCCAGCAGCCCGACGGGACATACGAACACCGGGGAGCTGTTTTTT,CASSPTGHTNTGELFF,TRBJ2-2,TRBV5-1,.,.
TGTGCCAGAAGCGCTAGACCCTACGAGCAGTACTTC,CARSARPYEQYF,TRBJ2-7,TRBV5-3,.,.
TGTGCCAGCAGCTTAATTCGGGGATTAAATAATGAGCAGTTCTTC,CASSLIRGLNNEQFF,TRBJ2-1,TRBV13,.,.
TGCGCCAGCAGCCAAGATCCATACTCTAACTATGGCTACACCTTC,CASSQDPYSNYGYTF,TRBJ1-2,TRBV4-1,.,.
TGTGCCAGCAGCGGCCATAAAAGCGGGGGTGCCTACGAGCAGTACTTC,CASSGHKSGGAYEQYF,TRBJ2-7,TRBV5-6,TRBD2,.
TGTGCCATCACTGAGGACAGGGCTACTGAAGCTTTCTTT,CAITEDRATEAFF,TRBJ1-1,TRBV10-3,TRBD1,.
TGTGCCAGCAGTTACTCGTTAGGGGCTTCTGGAAACACCATATATTTT,CASSYSLGASGNTIYF,TRBJ1-3,TRBV6-6,.,.
TGTGCCAGCAGCCCAGGACAGGGGACCCGCTACACCTTC,CASSPGQGTRYTF,TRBJ1-2,TRBV6-5,TRBD1,.
TGCGCCAGCAGTTCGGGACAGGGGAGATACACCATATATTTT,CASSSGQGRYTIYF,TRBJ1-3,TRBV5-1,TRBD1,.
TGTGCCAGCCGCCAAGGCGGGGCCCGGGAGACCCAGTACTTC,CASRQGGARETQYF,TRBJ2-5,TRBV6-5,.,.
TGTGCCAGCAGCTTAGATCCTCGCCTAGCGGACACAGATACGCAGTATTTT,CASSLDPRLADTDTQYF,TRBJ2-3,TRBV11-2,TRBD2,once
TGTGCCATCAGTGACAGGACAAGTAATCAGCCCCAGCATTTT,CAISDRTSNQPQHF,TRBJ1-5,TRBV10-3,.,.
TGTGCCAGCAGCCCGGGGACATACACTGAAGCTTTCTTT,CASSPGTYTEAFF,TRBJ1-1,TRBV5-6,.,.
TGTGCCAGCAGTTTAATCTCCGGGATCTACGAGCAGTACTTC,CASSLISGIYEQYF,TRBJ2-7,TRBV28,.,.
TGTGCCAGCAGTTTCACTGGCTCTGGAAACACCATATATTTT,CASSFTGSGNTIYF,TRBJ1-3,TRBV27,.,.